Reported below is one TCR beta chain. The antigen is not known. The data were produced by immunoSEQ multiplex PCR, yet TCRdb's version contains in-frame clones alone and is incomplete. The sample includes about 21,000 clones, approximately 84% of them seen just once. These data belong to a study of cytotoxic CD8 clonotypes in ibrutinib-treated CLL. Turning to the study itself: On average, around 85,000 productive rearrangements and around 250,000 productive templates per sample.

The CDR3 consists of 15 residues. Trimming stripped 3 bases from V and 2 bases from J, with 13 bases between. Per germline, CDR1 ENHRY and CDR2 SYGVKD. About 2 micrograms of genomic DNA, which was extracted from cryopreserved PBMCs, served as the material used for the TCR beta libraries. Study-wide findings and caveats: Elevated clonality accompanied ibrutinib response, with a return toward baseline values at progression. Sustained-remission and progressing patients diverged in sampling times.

This sequence was found in a human donor with chronic lymphocytic leukemia. The starting material was PBMCs, obtained before ibrutinib treatment. This chain uses TRBV10-3 with TRBJ1-2; a possible D gene is TRBD1 (5 bases). CDR3 DNA sequence: TGTGCCATCAGTGACCGTCCCGGGACGAACTATGGCTACACCTTC. Translated: CAISDRPGTNYGYTF.